This passage covers 17 T cell receptor beta chains from one sample sequenced in a study of regulatory T cells in long-lasting Graves disease (dated by TCRdb to the early 2020s). Per the publication, the time point label means: newly diagnosed GD, antithyroid drugs for less than 3 months. RNA was extracted from PBMCs in TRIzol for both TCR sequencing and RNA sequencing. The library came from multiplex PCR. Reads for this sample came from an Illumina HiSeq 4000. iRepertoire HTBI primers and Arm-PCR amplification of CDR3 regions were used to construct TCR beta libraries. TCRdb applied fastp at Q25 and MiXCR to the public reads, then kept only in-frame beta chains. Identical CDR3 proteins give one entry, which carries the most common genes and DNA. This sample gives about 500,000 distinct CDR3 sequences in total; 9.5% to 15% of them show up just once. The ten largest clones take up 7.5% to 9% of the sample.

Another study also made use of these data, one on T cells in Graves' hyperthyroidism and ophthalmopathy.

The source material was peripheral blood mononuclear cells (PBMCs), sampled at new diagnosis, from a patient treated with antithyroid drugs. The origin of the receptors is a woman in her twenties or thirties with Graves disease. Donor details come from another sample of the same person, matched by shared clones.

This clonotype was recorded at least ten times. This sequence joins TRBV4-3 and TRBJ2-1, with 13 bases identical to TRBD2. V was clipped by 4 bases and J by 0 bases; unmatched bases: 9. The CDR3 length is 19 residues. Germline assignment: CDR1 LGHNA and CDR2 YSLEER. CDR3 sequence: CASSRRLAGGQSSYNEQFF. CDR3 sequence (DNA): TGCGCCAGCAGCCGCCGACTAGCGGGAGGACAGAGCTCCTACAATGAGCAGTTCTTC.

This chain uses TRBV14 with TRBJ1-4; TRBD1 matches 9 bases. Per germline, CDR1 SGHDN and CDR2 FVKESK. J lost 7 bases, V lost 4 bases, and 1 base had no gene match. The CDR3 is 13 residues long. CDR3 region: CASSRDRAEKLFF. Here the CDR3 DNA reads TGTGCCAGCAGCCGGGACAGGGCTGAAAAACTGTTTTTT.

The V gene is TRBV9, the J gene TRBJ1-5, with D perhaps TRBD1 (6 bases). In germline, CDR1 is SGDLS, CDR2 YYNGEE. The ends were cut back, 4 bases at V and 4 bases at J, with 12 bases in the middle. There are 14 residues in the CDR3. Here the CDR3 reads CASSHSTGNQPQHF. CDR3 coding DNA: TGTGCCAGCAGCCACTCCACAGGGAATCAGCCCCAGCATTTT.

This clonotype was counted at least ten times. V and J are TRBV3-1 and TRBJ1-1; D gene unclear. Germline-derived CDR1 and CDR2 are LGHDT and YNNKEL (reference sequence). The V and J ends lost 5 bases and 3 bases respectively, with 16 bases between them. The CDR3 is made up of 15 amino acids. CDR3 in amino acids: CASSFRTSRDTEAFF. The DNA for the CDR3 is TGTGCCAGCAGCTTCAGGACTTCTAGGGACACTGAAGCTTTCTTT.

This clonotype has more than one count but fewer than ten. The junction departs from the called germline gene at one end, perhaps through a read error. The chain is built from TRBV20-1 and TRBJ1-2; no reliable D call. CDR1 is DFQATT and CDR2 is SNEGSKA in the germline V gene (reference sequence). CDR3 length equals 11 residues. The CDR3 here is CSATRLDGHTF. In DNA form, the CDR3 reads TGCAGTGCTACCAGGCTGGATGGCCACACCTTC.

The chain links TRBV20-1 to TRBJ1-5; D not resolved. Trimming took 6 bases from V and 0 from J, leaving 9 bases between them. The CDR3 has 13 amino acids. Germline V gene data show CDR1 as DFQATT and CDR2 as SNEGSKA (reference sequence). CDR3 nucleotides: TGCAGTGCGGTATTGGATAGCAATCAGCCCCAGCATTTT. Translated, it gives CSAVLDSNQPQHF.

This clonotype was seen at least ten times. The V and J genes are TRBV7-9 and TRBJ2-3, with D unresolved. The V gene's germline CDR1 is SEHNR and CDR2 FQNEAQ (reference sequence). Trimming took 5 bases from V and 2 from J, leaving 5 bases between them. This CDR3 is built from 12 residues. The CDR3: CASSANTDTQYF. The CDR3 DNA reads as TGTGCCAGCAGCGCAAACACAGATACGCAGTATTTT.

The V call is TRBV11-3, the J call TRBJ2-1, with TRBD2 matching over 9 bases. This CDR3 spans 13 amino acids. V lost 3 bases and J lost 7; bases outside the gene matches: 1. CDR1 and CDR2 from the germline V gene are SGHNT and YENEEA. The CDR3 nucleotides read TGTGCCAGCAGCTTTAGCGGGAGTAATGAGCAGTTCTTC. Protein: CASSFSGSNEQFF.

This clonotype was detected many times. V usage is TRBV28 and J usage is TRBJ1-3, with 7 positions matching TRBD1. The CDR3 runs 14 residues. The V segment lost 7 bases and the J segment 2 bases; nucleotides outside the gene matches: 5. Looked up from germline, CDR1 is MDHEN and CDR2 is SYDVKM. The CDR3, as DNA: TGTGCCAGCACTCGAGGGGGCACTGGAAACACCATATATTTT. Translation gives CASTRGGTGNTIYF.

This clonotype was observed many times. The genes are TRBV19 and TRBJ2-7; a weak D match, TRBD1 (6 bases). There are 15 residues in the CDR3. Germline V gene lookup returns CDR1 LNHDA and CDR2 SQIVND (reference sequence). Trimming left V 7 bases short and J 0 bases short, with 16 bases between. The CDR3: CASISTGKSSYEQYF. The CDR3 nucleotides read TGTGCCAGTATCTCGACAGGCAAAAGCTCCTACGAGCAGTACTTC.

The table lists this clonotype with many counts. The chain joins TRBV3-1 to TRBJ1-5, with D tentatively TRBD1 (5 bases). The germline CDR1 and CDR2 sequences are LGHDT and YNNKEL (reference sequence). This CDR3 is 14 amino acids long. Trimming cost V 2 bases and J 4 bases, with 9 bases left between them. The CDR3 DNA is TGTGCCAGCAGCCAACAGGGTATGAATCAGCCCCAGCATTTT. It is translated as CASSQQGMNQPQHF.

This clonotype was counted at least ten times. The chain combines TRBV7-9 with TRBJ2-2, with D uncertain. Trimming shortened V by 4 bases and J by 6 bases, and 12 bases separated the two germline ends. CDR3 length: 14 residues. The V gene's germline CDR1 is SEHNR and CDR2 FQNEAQ (reference sequence). CDR3 protein: CASSSVNRAGELFF. CDR3 sequence (DNA): TGTGCCAGCAGCTCCGTTAATCGGGCCGGGGAGCTGTTTTTT.

This clonotype has more than one count but fewer than ten. The CDR3 nucleotides are TGTGCCAGCAGTCCCCTCGCCCCGGTCGGTACGCAGTATTTT. Amino acid sequence: CASSPLAPVGTQYF. The chain couples TRBV2 to TRBJ2-3; no clear D gene. V gave up 5 bases and J gave up 8 bases, with 17 bases separating them. Germline lookup yields CDR1 SNHLY and CDR2 FYNNEI. This CDR3 contains 14 residues.

This clonotype was counted only a few times. The rearrangement uses TRBV7-6 and TRBJ2-5; D is perhaps TRBD1 or TRBD2 (5 bases each). Trimming took 3 bases from V and 4 from J, leaving 9 bases between them. This CDR3 contains 13 residues. Germline assignment: CDR1 SGHVS and CDR2 FNYEAQ. CDR3 amino acids: CASSLGVLETQYF. CDR3 nucleotide sequence: TGTGCCAGCAGCTTGGGGGTTCTAGAGACCCAGTACTTC.

This clonotype was recorded at least ten times. The genes are TRBV7-8 and TRBJ2-1, with D perhaps TRBD2 (6 bases). The germline V gene encodes CDR1 SGHVS and CDR2 FQNEAQ. V dropped 6 bases and J dropped 1 base, with 10 bases sitting between them. This CDR3 has 14 residues. As DNA, the CDR3 is TGTGCCAGCAGGGAGGGGCAGTCCTACAATGAGCAGTTCTTC. Encoded protein: CASREGQSYNEQFF.

There are many counts of this clonotype. This chain uses TRBV7-2 with TRBJ2-2; D is ambiguous. This CDR3 has 11 residues. With 5 bases removed from V and 10 bases from J, the gap between germline ends came to 8 bases. CDR1 is SGHTA and CDR2 is FQGNSA in the germline V gene. In DNA form, the CDR3 reads TGTGCCAGCAGCCCTCTTGAGGAGCTGTTTTTT. Residues: CASSPLEELFF.

This clonotype was seen more than once but under ten times. This chain connects TRBV6-2 or TRBV6-3 to TRBJ2-3; a possible D gene is TRBD1 (5 bases). This CDR3 has 13 amino acids. V lost 7 bases and J 2 bases, leaving 10 bases between the germline ends. Germline V CDR1 and CDR2: MNHEY, SVGEGT. The CDR3 loop reads CASMSGITDTQYF. The CDR3 DNA is TGTGCCAGCATGTCAGGGATCACAGATACGCAGTATTTT.